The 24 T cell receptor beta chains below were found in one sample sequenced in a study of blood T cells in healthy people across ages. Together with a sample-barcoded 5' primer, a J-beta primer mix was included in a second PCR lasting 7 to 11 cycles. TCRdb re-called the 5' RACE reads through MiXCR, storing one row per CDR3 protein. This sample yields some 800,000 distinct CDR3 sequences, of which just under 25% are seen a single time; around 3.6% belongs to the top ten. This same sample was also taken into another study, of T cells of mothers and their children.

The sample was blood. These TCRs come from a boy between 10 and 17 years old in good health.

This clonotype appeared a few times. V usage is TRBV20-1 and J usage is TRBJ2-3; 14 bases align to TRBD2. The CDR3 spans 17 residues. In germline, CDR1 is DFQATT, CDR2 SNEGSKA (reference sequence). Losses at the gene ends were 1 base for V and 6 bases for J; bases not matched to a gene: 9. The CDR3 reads CSARAGTSGGSRDTQYF. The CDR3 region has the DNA TGCAGTGCTAGAGCAGGGACTAGCGGGGGTTCCAGGGATACGCAGTATTTT.

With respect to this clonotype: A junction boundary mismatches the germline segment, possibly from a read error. The CDR3 DNA is TGTGCTAGCAGAGGACCTATAAAAAACATTCAGTACTTC. Translating it yields CASRGPIKNIQYF. V usage is TRBV12-3 or TRBV12-4 and J usage is TRBJ2-4; D is unclear. This CDR3 is 13 amino acids long.

The CDR3 DNA reads TGTGCCAGCAGTCCTCTGGCTAGCGGGAGTGACGCGACCCAGTACTTC. Its protein product is CASSPLASGSDATQYF. J is TRBJ2-1 and V is TRBV12-3 or TRBV12-4, with 10 bases that match TRBD2. With the DNA end fitting TRBJ2-5 better, the J assignment may be wrong. This CDR3 is 16 amino acids long.

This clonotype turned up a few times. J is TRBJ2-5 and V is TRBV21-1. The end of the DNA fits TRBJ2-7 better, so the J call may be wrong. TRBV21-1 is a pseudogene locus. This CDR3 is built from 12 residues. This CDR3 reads CASKAFSYEQYF. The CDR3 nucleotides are TGTGCCAGCAAGGCTTTTTCCTACGAGCAGTACTTC.

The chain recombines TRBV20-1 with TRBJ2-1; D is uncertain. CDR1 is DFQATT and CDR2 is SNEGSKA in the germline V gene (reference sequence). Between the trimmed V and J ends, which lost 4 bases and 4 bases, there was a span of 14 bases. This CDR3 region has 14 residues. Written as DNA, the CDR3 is TGCAGTGCTAACAAGGAGTTTGGATACAATGAGCAGTTCTTC. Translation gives CSANKEFGYNEQFF.

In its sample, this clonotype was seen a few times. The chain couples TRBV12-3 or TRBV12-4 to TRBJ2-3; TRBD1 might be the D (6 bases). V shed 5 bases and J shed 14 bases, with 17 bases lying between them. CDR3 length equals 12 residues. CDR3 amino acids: CASSPQGHIAYF. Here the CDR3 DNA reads TGTGCCAGCAGTCCCCAGGGGCACATCGCGTATTTT.

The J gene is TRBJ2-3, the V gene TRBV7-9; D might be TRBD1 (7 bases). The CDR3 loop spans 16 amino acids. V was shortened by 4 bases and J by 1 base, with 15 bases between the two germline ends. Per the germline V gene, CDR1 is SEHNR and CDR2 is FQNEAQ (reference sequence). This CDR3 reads CASSSRGDSRTDTQYF. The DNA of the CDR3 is TGTGCCAGCAGCTCGAGGGGGGACAGTCGCACAGATACGCAGTATTTT.

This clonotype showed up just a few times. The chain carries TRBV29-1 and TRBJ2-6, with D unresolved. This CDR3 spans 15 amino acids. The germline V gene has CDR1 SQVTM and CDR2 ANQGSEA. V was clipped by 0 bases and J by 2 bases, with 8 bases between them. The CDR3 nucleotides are TGCAGCGTTGAAGACCCCCGGGCTGGGGCCAACGTCCTGACTTTC. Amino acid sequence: CSVEDPRAGANVLTF.

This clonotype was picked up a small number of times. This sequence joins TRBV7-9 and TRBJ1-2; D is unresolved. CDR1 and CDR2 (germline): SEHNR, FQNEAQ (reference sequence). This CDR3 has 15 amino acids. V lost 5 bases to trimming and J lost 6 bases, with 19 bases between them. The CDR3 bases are TGTGCCAGCAGCCTCCTTTTATCCCAAGACGATGGCTACACCTTC. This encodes CASSLLLSQDDGYTF.

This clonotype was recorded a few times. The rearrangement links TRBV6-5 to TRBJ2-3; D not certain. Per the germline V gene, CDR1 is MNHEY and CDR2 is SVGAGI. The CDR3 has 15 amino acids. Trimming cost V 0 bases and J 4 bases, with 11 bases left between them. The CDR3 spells CASSYSSAMSDTQYF. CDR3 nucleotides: TGTGCCAGCAGTTACTCGAGCGCGATGTCAGATACGCAGTATTTT.

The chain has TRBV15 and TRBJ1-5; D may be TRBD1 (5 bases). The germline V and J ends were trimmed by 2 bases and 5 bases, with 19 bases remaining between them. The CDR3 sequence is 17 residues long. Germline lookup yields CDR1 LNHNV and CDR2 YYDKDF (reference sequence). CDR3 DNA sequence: TGTGCCACCAGCAGACCGAGGGGCCGGGAGACCGATCAGCCCCAGCATTTT. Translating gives CATSRPRGRETDQPQHF.

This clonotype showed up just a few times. The chain's CDR3 is CASSSIRSSGRVTHEQFF. The CDR3 nucleotides are TGTGCCAGCAGTTCTATTAGGTCTAGCGGGAGAGTGACCCATGAGCAGTTCTTC. The chain is built from TRBV28 and TRBJ2-1; 10 bases are a match to TRBD2. CDR1 and CDR2 (germline): MDHEN, SYDVKM. Trimming cost V 4 bases and J 8 bases; bases outside gene matches: 17. The length of the CDR3 is 18 residues.

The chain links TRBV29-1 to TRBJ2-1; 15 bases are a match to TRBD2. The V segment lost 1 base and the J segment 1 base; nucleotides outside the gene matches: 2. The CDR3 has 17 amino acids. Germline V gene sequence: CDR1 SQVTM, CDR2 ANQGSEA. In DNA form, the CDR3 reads TGCAGCGTTGAAGGGACTAGCGGGAGGGGATCCTACAATGAGCAGTTCTTC. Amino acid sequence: CSVEGTSGRGSYNEQFF.

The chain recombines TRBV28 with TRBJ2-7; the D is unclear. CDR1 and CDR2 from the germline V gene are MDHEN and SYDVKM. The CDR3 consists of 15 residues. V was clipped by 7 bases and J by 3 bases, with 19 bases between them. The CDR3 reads CASTQESGRFYEQYF. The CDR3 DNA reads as TGTGCCAGCACCCAAGAATCAGGTCGATTCTACGAGCAGTACTTC.

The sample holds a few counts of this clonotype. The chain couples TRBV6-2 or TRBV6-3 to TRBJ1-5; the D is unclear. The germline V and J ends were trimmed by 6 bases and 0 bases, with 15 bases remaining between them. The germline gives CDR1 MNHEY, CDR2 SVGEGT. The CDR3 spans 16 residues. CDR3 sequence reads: CASRRPLRGSNQPQHF. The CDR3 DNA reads TGTGCCAGCAGACGCCCGCTGAGAGGTAGCAATCAGCCCCAGCATTTT.

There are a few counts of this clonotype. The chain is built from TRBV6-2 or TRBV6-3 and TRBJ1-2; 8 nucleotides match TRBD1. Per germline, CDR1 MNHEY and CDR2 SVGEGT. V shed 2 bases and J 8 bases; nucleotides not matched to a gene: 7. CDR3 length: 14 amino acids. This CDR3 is CASSYGQGGRGYTF. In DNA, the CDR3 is TGTGCCAGCAGTTACGGACAGGGAGGTCGCGGCTACACCTTC.

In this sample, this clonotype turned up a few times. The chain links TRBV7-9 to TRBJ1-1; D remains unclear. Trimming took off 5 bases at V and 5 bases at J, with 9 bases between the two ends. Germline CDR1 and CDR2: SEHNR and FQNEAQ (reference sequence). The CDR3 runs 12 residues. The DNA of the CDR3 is TGTGCCAGCAGCATAGTGGGTACTGAAGCTTTCTTT. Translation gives CASSIVGTEAFF.

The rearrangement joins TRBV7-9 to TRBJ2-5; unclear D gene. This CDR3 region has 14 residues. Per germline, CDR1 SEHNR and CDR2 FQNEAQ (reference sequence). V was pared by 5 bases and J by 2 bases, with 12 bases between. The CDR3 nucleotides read TGTGCCAGCAGCCCCCGACCGACACAAGAGACCCAGTACTTC. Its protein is CASSPRPTQETQYF.

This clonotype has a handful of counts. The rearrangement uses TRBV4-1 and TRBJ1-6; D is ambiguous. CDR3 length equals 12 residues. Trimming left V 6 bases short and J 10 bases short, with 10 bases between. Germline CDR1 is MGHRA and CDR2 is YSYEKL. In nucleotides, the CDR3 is TGCGCCAGCAGTCCCCCGGGATCACCCCTCCACTTT. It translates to CASSPPGSPLHF.

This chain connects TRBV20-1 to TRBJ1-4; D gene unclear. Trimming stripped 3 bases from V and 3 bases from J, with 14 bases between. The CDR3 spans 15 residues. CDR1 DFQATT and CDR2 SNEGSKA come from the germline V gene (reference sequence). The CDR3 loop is CSARTSNRANEKLFF. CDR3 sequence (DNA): TGCAGTGCTAGGACGTCGAACAGAGCTAATGAAAAACTGTTTTTT.

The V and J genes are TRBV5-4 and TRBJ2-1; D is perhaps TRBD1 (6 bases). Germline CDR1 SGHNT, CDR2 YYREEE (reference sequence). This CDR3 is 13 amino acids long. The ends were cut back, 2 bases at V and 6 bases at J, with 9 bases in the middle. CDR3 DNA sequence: TGTGCCAGCAGCTTTTCAGGGGTCAATGAGCAGTTCTTC. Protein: CASSFSGVNEQFF.

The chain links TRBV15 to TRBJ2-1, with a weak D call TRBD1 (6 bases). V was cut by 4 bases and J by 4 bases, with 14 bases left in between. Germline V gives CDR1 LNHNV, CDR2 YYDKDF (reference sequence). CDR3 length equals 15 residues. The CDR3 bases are TGTGCCACCAGCATAGGGCTAGGGGGATACAATGAGCAGTTCTTC. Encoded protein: CATSIGLGGYNEQFF.

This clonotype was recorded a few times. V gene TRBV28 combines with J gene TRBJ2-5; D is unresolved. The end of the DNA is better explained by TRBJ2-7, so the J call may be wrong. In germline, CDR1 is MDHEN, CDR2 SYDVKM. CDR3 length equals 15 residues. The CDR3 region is CASSLMQARSYEQYF. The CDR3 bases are TGTGCCAGCAGTTTAATGCAGGCGCGTTCCTACGAGCAGTACTTC.

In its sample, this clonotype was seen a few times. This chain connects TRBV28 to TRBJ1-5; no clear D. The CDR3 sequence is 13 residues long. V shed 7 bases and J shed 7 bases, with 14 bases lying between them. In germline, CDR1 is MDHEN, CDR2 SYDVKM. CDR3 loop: CASTPGGRQPQHF. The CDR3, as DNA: TGTGCCAGCACCCCGGGAGGGAGGCAGCCCCAGCATTTT.